This T cell receptor (beta chain) appears in the sequencing data of a study of CD8+CD57+ T cells in acquired aplastic anemia. Profiling of TCR beta VDJ combinations and CDR3 sequences used genomic DNA as template. From the reads, TCRdb called clonotypes with MiXCR, one entry per CDR3 protein. Of around 190,000 distinct CDR3 sequences in the sample, roughly 56% were seen once. Trimming stripped 5 bases from V and 16 bases from J, with 14 bases between. Per the germline V gene, CDR1 is MDHEN and CDR2 is SYDVKM. This CDR3 is 11 amino acids long. This clonotype has just a few counts. This sequence originates from a human donor in good health, serving as a control. What was sequenced was sorted CD4+, CD8+, or CD8+CD57+ T cells (not recorded which) from PBMCs. This rearrangement joins TRBV28 to TRBJ1-4; D ambiguous. The CDR3 DNA is TGTGCCAGCAGTAAGGTTGGACCGGAGTTTTTT. It encodes CASSKVGPEFF. Full variable domain (remainder filled in from reference TRBV28 and TRBJ1-4): DVKVTQSSRYLVKRTGEKVFLECVQDMDHENMFWYRQDPGLGLRLIYFSYDVKMKEKGDIPEGYSVSREKKERFSLILESASTNQTSMYLCASSKVGPEFFGSGTQLSVL.